This T cell receptor (beta chain) emerged from a study of blood T cells in healthy people across ages. Study-wide findings and caveats: While age rose, TCR beta diversity per million T cells dropped in a roughly linear way.

A second PCR, run for roughly 7 to 12 cycles, used a sample-barcoded 5' primer plus a J-beta primer mix. A tag from a template-switch adaptor with 12 random nucleotides marked each cDNA molecule. MiXCR, run by TCRdb on the 5' RACE reads, gives a single entry per CDR3 protein. In the table there are over 600,000 distinct CDR3 sequences, over 20% of which are singletons. This CDR3 contains 15 residues. Germline assignment: CDR1 SGHRS and CDR2 YFSETQ. With 4 bases clipped from V and 4 bases from J, the junction kept 3 bases outside the gene matches. Ten or more counts support this clonotype. Its antigen is unidentified.

The chain has TRBV5-1 and TRBJ2-1; TRBD2 aligns across 12 bases. The TCR originated in a man between 65 and 85 years old in good health. Sequenced sample: blood. DNA of the CDR3: TGCGCCAGCAGCCGGGGACTAGCGGGTTACAATGAGCAGTTCTTC. Encoded protein: CASSRGLAGYNEQFF.